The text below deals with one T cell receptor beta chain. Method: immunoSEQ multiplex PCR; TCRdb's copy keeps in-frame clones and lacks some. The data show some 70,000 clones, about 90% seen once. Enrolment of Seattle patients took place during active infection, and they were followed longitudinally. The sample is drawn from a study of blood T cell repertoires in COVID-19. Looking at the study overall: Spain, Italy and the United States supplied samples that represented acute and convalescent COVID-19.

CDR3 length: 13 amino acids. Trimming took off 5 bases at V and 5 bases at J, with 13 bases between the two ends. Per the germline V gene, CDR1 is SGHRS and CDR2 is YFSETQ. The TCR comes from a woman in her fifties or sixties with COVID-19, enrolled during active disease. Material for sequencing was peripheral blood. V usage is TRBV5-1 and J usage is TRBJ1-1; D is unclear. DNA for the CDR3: TGCGCCAGCAGGACTGGAGGAGGGACTGAAGCTTTCTTT. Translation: CASRTGGGTEAFF.